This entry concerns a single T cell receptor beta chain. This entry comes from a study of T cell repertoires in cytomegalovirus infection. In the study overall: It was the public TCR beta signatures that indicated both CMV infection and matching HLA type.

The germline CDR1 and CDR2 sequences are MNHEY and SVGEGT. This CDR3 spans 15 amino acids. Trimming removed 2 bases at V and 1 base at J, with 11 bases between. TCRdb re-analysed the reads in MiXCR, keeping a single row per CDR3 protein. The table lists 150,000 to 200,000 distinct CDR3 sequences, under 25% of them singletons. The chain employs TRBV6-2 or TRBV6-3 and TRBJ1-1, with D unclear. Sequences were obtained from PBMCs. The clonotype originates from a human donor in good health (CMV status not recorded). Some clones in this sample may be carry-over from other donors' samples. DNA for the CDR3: TGTGCCAGCAGTTACGGTCAAGCGGAGAACACTGAAGCTTTCTTT. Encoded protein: CASSYGQAENTEAFF.